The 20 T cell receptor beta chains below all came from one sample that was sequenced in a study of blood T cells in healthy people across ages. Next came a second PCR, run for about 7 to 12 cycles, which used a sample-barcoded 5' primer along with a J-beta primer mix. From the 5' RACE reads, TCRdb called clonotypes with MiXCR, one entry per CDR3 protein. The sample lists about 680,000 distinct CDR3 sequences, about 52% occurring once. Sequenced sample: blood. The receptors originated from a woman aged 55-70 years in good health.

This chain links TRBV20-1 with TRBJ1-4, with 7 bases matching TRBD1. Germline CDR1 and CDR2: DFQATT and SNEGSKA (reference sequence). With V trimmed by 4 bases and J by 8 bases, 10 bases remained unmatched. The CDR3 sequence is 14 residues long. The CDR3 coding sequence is TGCAGTGCTACCCGGACAGGAGTATACGAAAAACTGTTTTTT. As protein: CSATRTGVYEKLFF.

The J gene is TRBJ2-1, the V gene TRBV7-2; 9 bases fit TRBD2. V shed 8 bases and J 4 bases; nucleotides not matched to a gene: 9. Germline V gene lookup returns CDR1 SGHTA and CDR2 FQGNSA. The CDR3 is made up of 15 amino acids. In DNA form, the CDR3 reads TGTGCCAGCCGCCTACGACTAGCGGAATACAATGAGCAGTTCTTC. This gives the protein CASRLRLAEYNEQFF.

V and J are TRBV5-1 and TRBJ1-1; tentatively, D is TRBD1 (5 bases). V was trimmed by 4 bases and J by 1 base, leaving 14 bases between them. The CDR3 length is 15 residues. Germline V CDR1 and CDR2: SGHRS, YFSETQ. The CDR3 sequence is CASSLLPTGNTEAFF. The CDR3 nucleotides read TGCGCCAGCAGCCTACTTCCTACAGGGAACACTGAAGCTTTCTTT. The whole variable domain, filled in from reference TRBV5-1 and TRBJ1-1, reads KAGVTQTPRYLIKTRGQQVTLSCSPISGHRSVSWYQQTPGQGLQFLFEYFSETQRNKGNFPGRFSGRQFSNSRSEMNVSTLELGDSALYLCASSLLPTGNTEAFFGQGTRLTVV.

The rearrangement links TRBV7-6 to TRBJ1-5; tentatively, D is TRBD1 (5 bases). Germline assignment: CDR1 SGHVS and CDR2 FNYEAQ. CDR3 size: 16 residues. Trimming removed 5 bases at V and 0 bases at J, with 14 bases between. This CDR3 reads CASSPQTEYSNQPQHF. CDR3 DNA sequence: TGTGCCAGCAGCCCCCAGACAGAATATAGCAATCAGCCCCAGCATTTT.

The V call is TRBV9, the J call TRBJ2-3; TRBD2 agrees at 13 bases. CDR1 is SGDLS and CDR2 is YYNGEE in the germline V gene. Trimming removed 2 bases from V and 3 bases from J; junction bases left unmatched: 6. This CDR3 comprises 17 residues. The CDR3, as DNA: TGTGCCAGCAGCGTCCGGGGACTAGCGGGAAGGACAGATACGCAGTATTTT. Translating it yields CASSVRGLAGRTDTQYF.

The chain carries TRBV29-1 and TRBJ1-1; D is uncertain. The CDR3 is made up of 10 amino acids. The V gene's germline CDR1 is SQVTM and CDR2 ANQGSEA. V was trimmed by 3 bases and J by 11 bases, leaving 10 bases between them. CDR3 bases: TGCAGCGTTGATCGGGCGGGGGCTTTCTTT. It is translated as CSVDRAGAFF.

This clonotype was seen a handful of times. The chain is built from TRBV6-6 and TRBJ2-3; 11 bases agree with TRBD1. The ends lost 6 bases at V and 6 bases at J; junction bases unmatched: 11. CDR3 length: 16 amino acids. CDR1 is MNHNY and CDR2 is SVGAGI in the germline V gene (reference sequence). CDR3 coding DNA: TGTGCCAGCAGACAAGGGGGACAGGGGGGATTGGATACGCAGTATTTT. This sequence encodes CASRQGGQGGLDTQYF.

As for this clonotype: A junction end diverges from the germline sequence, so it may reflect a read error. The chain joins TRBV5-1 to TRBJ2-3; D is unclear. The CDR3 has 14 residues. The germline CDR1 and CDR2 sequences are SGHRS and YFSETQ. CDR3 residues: CASSVARGTDTQYF. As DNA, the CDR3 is TGTGCCAGCAGCGTAGCTCGGGGCACAGATACGCAGTATTTT.

CDR3 sequence (DNA): TGTGCCAGCGATAAGGACCCCTCCTACGAGCAGTACTTC. Protein: CASDKDPSYEQYF. V is TRBV7-2 and J is TRBJ2-7; D ambiguous. V was cut by 8 bases and J by 0 bases, with 11 bases left in between. CDR1 is SGHTA and CDR2 is FQGNSA in the germline V gene. CDR3 length: 13 residues.

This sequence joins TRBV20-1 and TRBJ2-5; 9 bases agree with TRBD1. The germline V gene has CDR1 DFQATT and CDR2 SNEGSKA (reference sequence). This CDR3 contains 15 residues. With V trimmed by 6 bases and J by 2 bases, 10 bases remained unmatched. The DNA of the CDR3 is TGCAGTGCAGTGGGACAGGGTCGGGGTCAAGAGACCCAGTACTTC. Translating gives CSAVGQGRGQETQYF.

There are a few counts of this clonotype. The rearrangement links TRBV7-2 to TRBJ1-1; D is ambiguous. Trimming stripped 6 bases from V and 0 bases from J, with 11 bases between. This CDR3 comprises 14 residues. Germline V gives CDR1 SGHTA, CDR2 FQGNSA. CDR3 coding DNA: TGTGCCAGCAGGGCGGGGTCCATGAACACTGAAGCTTTCTTT. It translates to CASRAGSMNTEAFF. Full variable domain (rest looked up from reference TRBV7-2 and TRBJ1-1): GAGVSQSPSNKVTEKGKDVELRCDPISGHTALYWYRQSLGQGLEFLIYFQGNSAPDKSGLPSDRFSAERTGGSVSTLTIQRTQQEDSAVYLCASRAGSMNTEAFFGQGTRLTVV.

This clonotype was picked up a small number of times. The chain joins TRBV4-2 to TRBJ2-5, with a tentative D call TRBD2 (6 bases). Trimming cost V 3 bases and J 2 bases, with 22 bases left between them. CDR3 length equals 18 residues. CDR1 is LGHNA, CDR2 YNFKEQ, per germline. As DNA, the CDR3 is TGTGCCAGCAGCCACCCTACTACCGGGACTCCCGGACAAGAGACCCAGTACTTC. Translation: CASSHPTTGTPGQETQYF.

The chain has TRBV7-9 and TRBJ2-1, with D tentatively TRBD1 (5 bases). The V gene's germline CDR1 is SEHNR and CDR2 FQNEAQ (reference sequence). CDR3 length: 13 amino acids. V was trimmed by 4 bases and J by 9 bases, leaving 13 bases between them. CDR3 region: CASSSQVIGEQFF. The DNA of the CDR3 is TGTGCCAGCAGCTCACAGGTCATCGGTGAGCAGTTCTTC.

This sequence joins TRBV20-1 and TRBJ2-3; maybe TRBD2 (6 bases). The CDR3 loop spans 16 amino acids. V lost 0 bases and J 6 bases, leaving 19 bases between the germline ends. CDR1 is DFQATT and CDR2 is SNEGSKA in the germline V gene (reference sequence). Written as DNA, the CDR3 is TGCAGTGCTAGAGAACGGACTGGAGCCCGGGGGGATACGCAGTATTTT. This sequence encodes CSARERTGARGDTQYF.

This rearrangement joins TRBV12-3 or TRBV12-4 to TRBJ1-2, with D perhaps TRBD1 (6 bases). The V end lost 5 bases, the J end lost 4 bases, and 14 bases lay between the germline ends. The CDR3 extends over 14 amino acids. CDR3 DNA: TGTGCCAGCAGTCGGATCGGGACACCCTATGGCTACACCTTC. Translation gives CASSRIGTPYGYTF.

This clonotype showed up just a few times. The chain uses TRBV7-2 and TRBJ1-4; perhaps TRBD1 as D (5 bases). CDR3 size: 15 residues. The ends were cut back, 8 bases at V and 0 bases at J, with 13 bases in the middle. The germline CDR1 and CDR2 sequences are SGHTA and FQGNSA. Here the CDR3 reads CASGRQIATNEKLFF. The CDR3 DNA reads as TGTGCCAGCGGACGACAGATTGCAACTAATGAAAAACTGTTTTTT.

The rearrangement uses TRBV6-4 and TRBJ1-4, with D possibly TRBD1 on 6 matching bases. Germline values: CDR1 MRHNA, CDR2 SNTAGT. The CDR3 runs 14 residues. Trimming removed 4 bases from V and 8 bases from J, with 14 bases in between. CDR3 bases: TGTGCCAGCAGTGTCGGCAGGGGTGGAGAAAAACTGTTTTTT. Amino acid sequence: CASSVGRGGEKLFF.

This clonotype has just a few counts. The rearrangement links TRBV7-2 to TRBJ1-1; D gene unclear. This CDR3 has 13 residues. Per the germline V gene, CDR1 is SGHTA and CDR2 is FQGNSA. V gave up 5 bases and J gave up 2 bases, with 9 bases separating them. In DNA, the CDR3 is TGTGCCAGCAGCCCACAGATAAACACTGAAGCTTTCTTT. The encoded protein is CASSPQINTEAFF. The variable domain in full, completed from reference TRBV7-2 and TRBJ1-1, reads GAGVSQSPSNKVTEKGKDVELRCDPISGHTALYWYRQSLGQGLEFLIYFQGNSAPDKSGLPSDRFSAERTGGSVSTLTIQRTQQEDSAVYLCASSPQINTEAFFGQGTRLTVV.

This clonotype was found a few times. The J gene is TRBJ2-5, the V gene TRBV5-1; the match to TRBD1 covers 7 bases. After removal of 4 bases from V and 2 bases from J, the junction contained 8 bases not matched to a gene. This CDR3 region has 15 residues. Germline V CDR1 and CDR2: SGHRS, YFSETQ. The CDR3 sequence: CASSPGQPGQETQYF. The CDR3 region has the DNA TGCGCCAGCAGCCCGGGACAGCCGGGGCAAGAGACCCAGTACTTC.

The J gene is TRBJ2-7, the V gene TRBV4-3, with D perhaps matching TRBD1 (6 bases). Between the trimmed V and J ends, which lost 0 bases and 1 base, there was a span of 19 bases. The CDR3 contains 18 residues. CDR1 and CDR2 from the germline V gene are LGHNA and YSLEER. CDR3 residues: CASSQDPPGATRSYEQYF. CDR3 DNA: TGCGCCAGCAGCCAAGATCCCCCAGGGGCGACTCGATCCTACGAGCAGTACTTC.